The text below deals with one T cell receptor beta chain. The data stem from a study of T cell changes during pregnancy in multiple sclerosis. Sequencing was performed with immunoSEQ multiplex PCR; in TCRdb, only in-frame clones are kept and a portion is missing. The sample comprises over 35,000 clones, 90% to 95% of which are singletons, and roughly 0.45% rests with the top ten. V lost 4 bases, J lost 4 bases, and 4 bases stayed unmatched. CDR3 length: 15 residues. Germline loops: CDR1 SGHTA, CDR2 FQGNSA. This sequence was found in a female donor in good health, enrolled as a control in a pregnancy study. The V gene is TRBV7-2, the J gene TRBJ1-6; the match to TRBD1 covers 7 bases. The sample was CD4+ T cells from peripheral blood mononuclear cells, taken in the third trimester of pregnancy. The chain's CDR3 is CASSSKQGYNSPLHF. As DNA, the CDR3 is TGTGCCAGCAGCTCGAAACAGGGGTATAATTCACCCCTCCACTTT.